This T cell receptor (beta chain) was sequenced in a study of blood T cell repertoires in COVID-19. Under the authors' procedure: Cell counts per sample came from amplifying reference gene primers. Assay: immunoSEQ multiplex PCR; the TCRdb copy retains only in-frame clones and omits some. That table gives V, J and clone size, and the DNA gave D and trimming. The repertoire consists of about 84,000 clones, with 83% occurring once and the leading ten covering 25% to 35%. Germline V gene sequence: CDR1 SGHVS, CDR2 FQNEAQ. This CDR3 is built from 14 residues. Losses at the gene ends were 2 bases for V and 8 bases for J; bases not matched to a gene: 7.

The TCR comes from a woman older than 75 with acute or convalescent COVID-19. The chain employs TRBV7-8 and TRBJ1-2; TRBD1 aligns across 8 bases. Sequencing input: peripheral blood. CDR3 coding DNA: TGTGCCAGCAGCTTAAATCAGGGGGCATGGGGCTACACCTTC. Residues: CASSLNQGAWGYTF.